The source of this TCR beta chain is a study of beta chain features in type 1 diabetes. Study in general: Age and gender were similar between patients and healthy donors, as were cell yields. The examined sorted cells totaled some 99 million across samples.

V dropped 3 bases and J dropped 1 base, with 15 bases sitting between them. This CDR3 spans 15 amino acids. Germline loops: CDR1 GTSNPN, CDR2 SVGIG (reference sequence). Findings of the study overall: Naive, central memory and Treg TCRB repertoires seemed to resemble each other more closely in patients than they did in healthy donors. VDJ junctions sequenced from type 1 diabetes patients showed fewer insertions and more deletions.

Sequenced material consisted of expressed TCRB transcripts (all of the isolated RNA was reverse transcribed). Here immunoSEQ multiplex PCR was the method, and the copy in TCRdb shows in-frame clones only, minus some. In the table there are around 450,000 clones, roughly 10% of which are singletons. This clone has ten or more counts. Its antigen is not identified. The V and J genes are TRBV30 and TRBJ1-1; maybe TRBD1 (6 bases). Source material: naive CD4+ T cells from blood. The sequence came from a woman aged 18-35 years in good health. CDR3 nucleotide sequence: TGTGCCTGGAGACCCGAGCTGACAGGGAACACTGAAGCTTTCTTT. This translates into CAWRPELTGNTEAFF.